This paragraph covers one T cell receptor (beta chain) sequence. Trimming cost V 4 bases and J 3 bases, with 13 bases left between them. Germline lookup yields CDR1 DFQATT and CDR2 SNEGSKA (reference sequence). The CDR3 is made up of 13 amino acids. TCRdb reanalysed the RT-PCR reads using MiXCR and keeps one entry per CDR3 protein. This table holds more than 600,000 distinct CDR3 sequences, 14% found once. Input material: memory CD4+ T cells from blood. This clonotype originated in a female donor in good health, serving as a healthy control. The rearrangement links TRBV20-1 to TRBJ2-7; D perhaps matches TRBD2 (6 bases). The CDR3 protein is CSATPGSNYEQYF. CDR3 DNA sequence: TGCAGTGCTACCCCCGGGAGTAACTACGAGCAGTACTTC.